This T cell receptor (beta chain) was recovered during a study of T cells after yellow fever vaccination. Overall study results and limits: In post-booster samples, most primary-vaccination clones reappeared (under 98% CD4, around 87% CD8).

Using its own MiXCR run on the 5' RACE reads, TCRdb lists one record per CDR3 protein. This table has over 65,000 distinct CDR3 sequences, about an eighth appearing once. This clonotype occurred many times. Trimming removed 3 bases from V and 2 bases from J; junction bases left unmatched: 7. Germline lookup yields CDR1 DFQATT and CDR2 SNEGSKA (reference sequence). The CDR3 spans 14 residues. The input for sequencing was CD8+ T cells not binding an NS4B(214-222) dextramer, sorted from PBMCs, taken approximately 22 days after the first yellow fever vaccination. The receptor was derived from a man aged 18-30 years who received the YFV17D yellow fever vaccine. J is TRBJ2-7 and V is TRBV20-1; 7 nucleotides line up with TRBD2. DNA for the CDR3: TGCAGTGCTAGGGCCAGCGGGAATACCTACGAGCAGTACTTC. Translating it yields CSARASGNTYEQYF.